This T cell receptor (beta chain) was sequenced in a study of blood T cell repertoires in COVID-19. Across the study: The study drew acute and convalescent COVID-19 samples from the United States, Italy and Spain. In each case, the material was cDNA or gDNA derived from T cells, B-cell-depleted T cells, or PBMCs.

This CDR3 has 18 residues. V shed 4 bases and J 5 bases; nucleotides not matched to a gene: 16. The V gene's germline CDR1 is KGHDR and CDR2 SFDVKD. The repertoire was sequenced with immunoSEQ multiplex PCR; TCRdb's copy has only in-frame clones and lacks some. The table lists some 190,000 clones, 70% to 85% of them singletons. Material for sequencing was peripheral blood. The chain has TRBV24-1 and TRBJ2-3; 8 bases agree with TRBD1. The receptor's source is a woman between 45 and 65 years old with acute or convalescent COVID-19. As DNA, the CDR3 is TGTGCCACCAGTGACCCCCTAGGACAGGGACCTTATAGAGATACGCAGTATTTT. Its translation is CATSDPLGQGPYRDTQYF.